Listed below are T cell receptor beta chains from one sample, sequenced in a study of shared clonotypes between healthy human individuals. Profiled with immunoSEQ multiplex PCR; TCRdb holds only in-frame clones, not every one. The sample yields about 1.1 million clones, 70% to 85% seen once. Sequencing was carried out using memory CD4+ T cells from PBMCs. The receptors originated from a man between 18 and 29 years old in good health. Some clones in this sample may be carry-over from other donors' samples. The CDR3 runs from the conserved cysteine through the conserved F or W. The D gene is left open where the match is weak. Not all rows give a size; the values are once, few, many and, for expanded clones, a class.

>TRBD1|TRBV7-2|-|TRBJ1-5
CASSLGTGLEQPQHF
TGTGCCAGCAGCTTAGGGACAGGGCTCGAACAGCCCCAGCATTTT
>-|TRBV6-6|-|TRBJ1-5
CASSYSRGRDNQPQHF
TGTGCCAGCAGTTACTCGAGGGGGAGGGACAATCAGCCCCAGCATTTT
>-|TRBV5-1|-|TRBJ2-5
CASSPLSGEQETQYF
TGCGCCAGCAGCCCTCTGTCGGGGGAGCAAGAGACCCAGTACTTC
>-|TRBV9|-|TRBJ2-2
CASSLRHSGELFF
TGTGCCAGCAGCCTCCGACACTCCGGGGAGCTGTTTTTT
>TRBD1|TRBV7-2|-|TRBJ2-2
CASSRDSTGELFF
TGTGCCAGCAGCAGGGACAGCACCGGGGAGCTGTTTTTT
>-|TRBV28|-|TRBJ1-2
CASSSDSLSFRGGYTF
TGTGCCAGCAGTTCCGACAGTCTATCTTTTCGTGGTGGCTACACCTTC
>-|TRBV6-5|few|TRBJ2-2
CASKNLDQSGELFF
TGTGCCAGCAAAAACTTGGACCAATCCGGGGAGCTGTTTTTT
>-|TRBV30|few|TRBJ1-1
CAWSVIPGTEAFF
TGTGCCTGGAGTGTCATCCCAGGCACTGAAGCTTTCTTT
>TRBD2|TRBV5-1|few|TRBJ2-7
CASSPSGTRSYEQYF
TGCGCCAGCAGCCCTAGCGGAACCAGGTCCTACGAGCAGTACTTC
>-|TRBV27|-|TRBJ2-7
CASSSRELPISYEQYF
TGTGCCAGCAGTTCTAGGGAGTTACCGATTTCCTACGAGCAGTACTTC
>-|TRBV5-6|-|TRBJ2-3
CASSSGGPTDTQYF
TGTGCCAGCTCCTCAGGGGGGCCCACAGATACGCAGTATTTT
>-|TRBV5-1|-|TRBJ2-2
CASSSGHGELFF
TGCGCCAGCAGCTCGGGGCACGGGGAGCTGTTTTTT
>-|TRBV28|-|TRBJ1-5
CASSFPGAGNQPQHF
TGTGCCAGCAGTTTCCCCGGGGCGGGGAATCAGCCCCAGCATTTT
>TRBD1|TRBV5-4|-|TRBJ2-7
CASSSQGQGAHEQYF
TGTGCCAGCAGCTCACAAGGACAGGGGGCTCACGAGCAGTACTTC
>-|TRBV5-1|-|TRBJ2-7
CASSSAWGPYEQYF
TGCGCCAGCAGCTCGGCTTGGGGGCCCTACGAGCAGTACTTC
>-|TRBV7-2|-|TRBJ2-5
CASSLFQVMETQYF
TGTGCCAGCAGCTTATTTCAGGTTATGGAGACCCAGTACTTC
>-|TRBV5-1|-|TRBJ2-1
CASSHPTSLSEQFF
TGCGCCAGCAGTCACCCGACTAGTTTGAGCGAGCAGTTCTTC
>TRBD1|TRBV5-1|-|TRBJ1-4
CASSLGTGEIEKLFF
TGCGCCAGCAGCTTGGGGACAGGGGAGATAGAAAAACTGTTTTTT
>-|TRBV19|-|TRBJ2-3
CASSKGPGSTDTQYF
TGTGCCAGTAGTAAAGGGCCAGGGAGCACAGATACGCAGTATTTT
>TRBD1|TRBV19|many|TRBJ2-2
CASSKGQGVGTGELFF
TGTGCCAGTAGTAAGGGACAGGGGGTTGGTACCGGGGAGCTGTTTTTT
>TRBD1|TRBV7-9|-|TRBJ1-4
CASSSLIAGQGGEKLFF
TGTGCCAGCAGCTCCTTAATAGCGGGACAGGGTGGTGAAAAACTGTTTTTT